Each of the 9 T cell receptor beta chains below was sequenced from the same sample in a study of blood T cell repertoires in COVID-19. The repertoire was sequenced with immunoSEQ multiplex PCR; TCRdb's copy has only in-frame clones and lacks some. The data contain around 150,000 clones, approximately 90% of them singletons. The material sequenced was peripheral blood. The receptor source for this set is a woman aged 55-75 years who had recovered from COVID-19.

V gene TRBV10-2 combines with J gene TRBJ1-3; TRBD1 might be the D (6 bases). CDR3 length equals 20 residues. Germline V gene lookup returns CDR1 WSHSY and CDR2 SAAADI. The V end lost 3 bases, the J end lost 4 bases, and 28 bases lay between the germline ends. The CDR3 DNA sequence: TGCGCCAGCAGTGATGTCGGACGGTGGGGGGGGCCGGCTTCGGGAAACACCATATATTTT. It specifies CASSDVGRWGGPASGNTIYF.

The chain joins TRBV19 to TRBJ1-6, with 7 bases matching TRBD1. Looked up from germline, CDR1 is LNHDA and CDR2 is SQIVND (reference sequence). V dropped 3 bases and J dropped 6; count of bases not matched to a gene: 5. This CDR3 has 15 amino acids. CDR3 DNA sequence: TGTGCCAGTAGTATCTTACGACAGGGTAATTCACCCCTCCACTTT. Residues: CASSILRQGNSPLHF. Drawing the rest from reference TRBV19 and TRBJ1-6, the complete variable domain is DGGITQSPKYLFRKEGQNVTLSCEQNLNHDAMYWYRQDPGQGLRLIYYSQIVNDFQKGDIAEGYSVSREKKESFPLTVTSAQKNPTAFYLCASSILRQGNSPLHFGNGTRLTVT.

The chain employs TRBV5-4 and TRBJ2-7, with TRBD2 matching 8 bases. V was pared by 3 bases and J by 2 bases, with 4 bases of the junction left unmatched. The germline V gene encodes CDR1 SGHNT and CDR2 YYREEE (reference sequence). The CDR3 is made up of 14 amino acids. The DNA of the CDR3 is TGTGCCAGCAGCTATCAAGCGGGGGCCTACGAGCAGTACTTC. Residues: CASSYQAGAYEQYF.

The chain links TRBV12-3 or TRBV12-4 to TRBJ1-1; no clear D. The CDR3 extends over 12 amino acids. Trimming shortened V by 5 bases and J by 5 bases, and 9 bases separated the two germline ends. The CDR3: CASSLQRTEAFF. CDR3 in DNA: TGTGCCAGCAGTCTTCAGAGGACTGAAGCTTTCTTT.

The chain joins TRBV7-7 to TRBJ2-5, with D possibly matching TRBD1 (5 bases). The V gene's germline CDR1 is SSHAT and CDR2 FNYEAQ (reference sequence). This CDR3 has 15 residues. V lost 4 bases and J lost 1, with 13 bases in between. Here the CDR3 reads CASSYSQGRQETQYF. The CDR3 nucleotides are TGTGCCAGCAGCTACTCTCAGGGTCGCCAAGAGACCCAGTACTTC. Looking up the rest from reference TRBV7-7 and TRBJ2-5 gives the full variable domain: GAGVSQSPRYKVTKRGQDVTLRCDPISSHATLYWYQQALGQGPEFLTYFNYEAQPDKSGLPSDRFSAERPEGSISTLTIQRTEQRDSAMYRCASSYSQGRQETQYFGPGTRLLVL.

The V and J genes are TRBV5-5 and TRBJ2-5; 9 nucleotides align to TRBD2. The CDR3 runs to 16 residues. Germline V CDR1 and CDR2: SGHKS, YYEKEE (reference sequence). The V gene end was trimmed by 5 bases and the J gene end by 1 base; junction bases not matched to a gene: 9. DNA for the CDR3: TGTGCCAGCAGTATGCGGGGGGGGAATTCCCAAGAGACCCAGTACTTC. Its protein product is CASSMRGGNSQETQYF.

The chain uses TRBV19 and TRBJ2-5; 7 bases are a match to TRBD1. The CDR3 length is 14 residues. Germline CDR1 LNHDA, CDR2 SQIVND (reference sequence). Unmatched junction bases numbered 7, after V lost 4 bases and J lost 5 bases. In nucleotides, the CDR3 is TGTGCCAGTAGTAACCACAGGGGTTTGGAGACCCAGTACTTC. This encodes CASSNHRGLETQYF.

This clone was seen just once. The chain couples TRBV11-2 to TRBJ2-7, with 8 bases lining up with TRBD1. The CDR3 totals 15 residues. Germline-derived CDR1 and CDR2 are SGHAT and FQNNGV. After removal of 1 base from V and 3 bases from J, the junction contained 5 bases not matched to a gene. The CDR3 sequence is CASSLGADRGYEQYF. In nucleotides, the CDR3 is TGTGCCAGCAGCTTAGGCGCCGACAGGGGCTACGAGCAGTACTTC.

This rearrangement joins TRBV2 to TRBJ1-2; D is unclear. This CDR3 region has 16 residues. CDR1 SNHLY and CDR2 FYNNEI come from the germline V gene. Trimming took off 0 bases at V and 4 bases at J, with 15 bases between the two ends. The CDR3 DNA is TGTGCCAGCAGTGAAGCGTCACTCAGGAGCGGCTATGGCTACACCTTC. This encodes CASSEASLRSGYGYTF.